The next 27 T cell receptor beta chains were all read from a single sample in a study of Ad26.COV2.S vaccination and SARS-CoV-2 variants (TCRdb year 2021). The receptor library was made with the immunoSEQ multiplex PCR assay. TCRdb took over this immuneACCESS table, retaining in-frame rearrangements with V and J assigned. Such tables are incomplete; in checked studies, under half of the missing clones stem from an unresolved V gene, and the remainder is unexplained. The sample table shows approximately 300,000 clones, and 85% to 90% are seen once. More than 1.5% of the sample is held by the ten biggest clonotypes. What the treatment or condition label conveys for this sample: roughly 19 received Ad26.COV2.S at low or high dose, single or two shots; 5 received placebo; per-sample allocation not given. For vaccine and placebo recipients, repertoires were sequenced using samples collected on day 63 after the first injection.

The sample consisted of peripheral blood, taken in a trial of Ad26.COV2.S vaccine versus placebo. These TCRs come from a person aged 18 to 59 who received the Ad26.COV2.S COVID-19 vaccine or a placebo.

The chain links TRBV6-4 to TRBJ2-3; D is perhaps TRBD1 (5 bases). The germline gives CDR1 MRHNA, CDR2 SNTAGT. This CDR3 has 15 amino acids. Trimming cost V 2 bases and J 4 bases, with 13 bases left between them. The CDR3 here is CASSDGEGAADTQYF. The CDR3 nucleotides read TGTGCCAGCAGTGACGGGGAAGGGGCGGCAGATACGCAGTATTTT.

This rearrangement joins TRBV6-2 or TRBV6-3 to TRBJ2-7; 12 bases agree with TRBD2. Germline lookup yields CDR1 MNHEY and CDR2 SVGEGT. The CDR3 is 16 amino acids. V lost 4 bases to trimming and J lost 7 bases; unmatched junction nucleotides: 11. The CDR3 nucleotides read TGTGCCAGCAGTTTCAAGACTAGCGGGGGATTTAAAGAGCAGTACTTC. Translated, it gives CASSFKTSGGFKEQYF.

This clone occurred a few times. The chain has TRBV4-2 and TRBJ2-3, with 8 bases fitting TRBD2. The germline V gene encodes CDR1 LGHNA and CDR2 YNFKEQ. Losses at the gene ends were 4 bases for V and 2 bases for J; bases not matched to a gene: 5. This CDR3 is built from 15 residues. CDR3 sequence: CASSRAGVVTDTQYF. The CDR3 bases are TGTGCCAGCAGCCGAGCGGGGGTGGTCACAGATACGCAGTATTTT.

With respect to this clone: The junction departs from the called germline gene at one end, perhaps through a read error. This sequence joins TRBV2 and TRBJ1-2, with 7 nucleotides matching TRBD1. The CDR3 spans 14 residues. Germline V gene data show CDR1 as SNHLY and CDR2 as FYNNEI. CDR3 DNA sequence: TGTGCCAGTCATAGCCGGGACAGACTCTATCGCTACACCTTC. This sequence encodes CASHSRDRLYRYTF. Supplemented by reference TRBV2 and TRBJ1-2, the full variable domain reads EPEVTQTPSHQVTQMGQEVILRCVPISNHLYFYWYRQILGQKVEFLVSFYNNEISEKSEIFDDQFSVERPDGSNFTLKIRSTKLEDSAMYFCASHSRDRLYRYTFGSGTRLTVV.

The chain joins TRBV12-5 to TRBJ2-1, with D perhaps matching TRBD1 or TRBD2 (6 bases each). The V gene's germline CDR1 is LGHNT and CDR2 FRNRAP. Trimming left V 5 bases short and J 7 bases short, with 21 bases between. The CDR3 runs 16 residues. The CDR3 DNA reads TGTGCTAGTGGTGCGCCCGGGGGCCGGTTCAGGAATGAGCAGTTCTTC. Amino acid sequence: CASGAPGGRFRNEQFF.

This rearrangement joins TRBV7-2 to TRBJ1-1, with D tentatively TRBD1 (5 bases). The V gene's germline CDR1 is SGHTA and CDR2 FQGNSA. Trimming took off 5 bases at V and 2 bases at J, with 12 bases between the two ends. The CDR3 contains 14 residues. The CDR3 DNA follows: TGTGCCAGCAGCCGCCGGACAACTAACACTGAAGCTTTCTTT. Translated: CASSRRTTNTEAFF.

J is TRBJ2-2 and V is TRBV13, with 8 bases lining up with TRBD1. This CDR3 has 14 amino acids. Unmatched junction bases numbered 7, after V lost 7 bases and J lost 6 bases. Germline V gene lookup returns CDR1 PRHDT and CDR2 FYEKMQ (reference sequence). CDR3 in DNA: TGTGCCAGCATGGACAGGGTTGGGGCCGGGGAGCTGTTTTTT. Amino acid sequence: CASMDRVGAGELFF.

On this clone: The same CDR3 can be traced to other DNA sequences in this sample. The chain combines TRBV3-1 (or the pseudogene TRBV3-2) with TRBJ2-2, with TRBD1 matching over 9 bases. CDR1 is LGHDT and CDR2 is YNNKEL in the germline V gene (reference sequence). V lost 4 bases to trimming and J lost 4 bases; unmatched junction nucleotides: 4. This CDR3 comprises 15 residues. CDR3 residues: CASSRGTGSTGELFF. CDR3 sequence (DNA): TGTGCCAGCAGCCGAGGGACAGGGTCCACCGGGGAGCTGTTTTTT.

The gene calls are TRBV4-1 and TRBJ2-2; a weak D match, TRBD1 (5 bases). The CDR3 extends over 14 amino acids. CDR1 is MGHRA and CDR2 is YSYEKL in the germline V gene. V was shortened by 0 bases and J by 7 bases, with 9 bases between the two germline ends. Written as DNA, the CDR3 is TGCGCCAGCAGCCAAGATGGGGCGAGCGGGGAGCTGTTTTTT. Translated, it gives CASSQDGASGELFF.

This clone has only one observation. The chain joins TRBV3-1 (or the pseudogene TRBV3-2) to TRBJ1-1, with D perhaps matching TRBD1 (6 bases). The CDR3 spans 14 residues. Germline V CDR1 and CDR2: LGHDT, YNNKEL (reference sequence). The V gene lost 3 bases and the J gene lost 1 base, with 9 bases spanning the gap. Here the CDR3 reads CASSQTGQNTEAFF. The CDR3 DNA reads TGTGCCAGCAGCCAGACGGGACAGAACACTGAAGCTTTCTTT.

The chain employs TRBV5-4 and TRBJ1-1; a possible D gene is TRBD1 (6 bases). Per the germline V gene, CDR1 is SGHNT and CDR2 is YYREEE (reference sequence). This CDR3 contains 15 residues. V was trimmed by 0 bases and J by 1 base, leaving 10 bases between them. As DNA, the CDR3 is TGTGCCAGCAGCTTGGACAGGGTGCCGAACACTGAAGCTTTCTTT. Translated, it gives CASSLDRVPNTEAFF.

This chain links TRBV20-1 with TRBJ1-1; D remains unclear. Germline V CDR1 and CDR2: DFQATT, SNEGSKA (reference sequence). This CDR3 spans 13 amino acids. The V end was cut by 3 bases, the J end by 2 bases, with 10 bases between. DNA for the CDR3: TGCAGTGCTAGTGGAGGACCTAACACTGAAGCTTTCTTT. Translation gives CSASGGPNTEAFF.

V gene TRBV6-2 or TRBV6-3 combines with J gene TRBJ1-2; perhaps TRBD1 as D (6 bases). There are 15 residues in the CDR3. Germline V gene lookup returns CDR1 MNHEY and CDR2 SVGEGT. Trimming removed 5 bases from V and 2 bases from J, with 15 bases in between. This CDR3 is CASSPSRGRNYGYTF. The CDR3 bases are TGTGCCAGCAGTCCCTCCAGGGGCCGAAACTATGGCTACACCTTC.

CDR3 nucleotides: TGTGCCAGCAGCCAAGAACGGGTCGTTGGGGAGCTGTTTTTT. This encodes CASSQERVVGELFF. This chain links TRBV3-1 (or the pseudogene TRBV3-2) with TRBJ2-2, with D uncertain. CDR3 length: 14 amino acids. The ends were cut back, 0 bases at V and 8 bases at J, with 10 bases in the middle. Germline V gene lookup returns CDR1 LGHDT and CDR2 YNNKEL (reference sequence).

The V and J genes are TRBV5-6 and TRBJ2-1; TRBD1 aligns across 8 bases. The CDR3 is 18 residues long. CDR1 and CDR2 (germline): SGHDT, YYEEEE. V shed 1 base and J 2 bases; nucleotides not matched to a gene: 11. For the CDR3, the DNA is TGTGCCAGCAGCTTGCCAAAGGACAGGGAGGCCCCCTACAATGAGCAGTTCTTC. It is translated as CASSLPKDREAPYNEQFF.

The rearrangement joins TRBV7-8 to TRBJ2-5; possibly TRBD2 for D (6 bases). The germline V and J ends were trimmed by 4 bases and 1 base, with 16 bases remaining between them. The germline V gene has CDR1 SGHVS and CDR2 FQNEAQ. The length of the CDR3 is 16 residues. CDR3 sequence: CASSSRGGARQETQYF. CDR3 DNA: TGTGCCAGCAGCTCCCGCGGCGGGGCGCGCCAAGAGACCCAGTACTTC.

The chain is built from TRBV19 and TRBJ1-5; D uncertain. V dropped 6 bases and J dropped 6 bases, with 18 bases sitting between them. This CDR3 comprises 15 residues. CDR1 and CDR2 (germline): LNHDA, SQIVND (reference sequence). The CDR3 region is CASSAPGMVGQPQHF. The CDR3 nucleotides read TGTGCCAGTAGCGCGCCGGGTATGGTTGGTCAGCCCCAGCATTTT.

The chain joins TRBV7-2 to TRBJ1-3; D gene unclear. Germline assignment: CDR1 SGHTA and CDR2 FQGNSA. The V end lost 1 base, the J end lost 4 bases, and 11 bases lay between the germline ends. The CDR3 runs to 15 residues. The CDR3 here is CASSLVRVSGNTIYF. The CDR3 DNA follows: TGTGCCAGCAGCTTAGTAAGGGTTTCAGGAAACACCATATATTTT.

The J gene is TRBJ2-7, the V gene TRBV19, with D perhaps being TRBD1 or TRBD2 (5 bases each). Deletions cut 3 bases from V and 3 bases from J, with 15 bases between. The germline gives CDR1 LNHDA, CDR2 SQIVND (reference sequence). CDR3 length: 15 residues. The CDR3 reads CASSIGLLGDYEQYF. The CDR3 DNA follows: TGTGCCAGTAGTATTGGGCTCTTGGGGGACTACGAGCAGTACTTC.

The CDR3 DNA follows: TGTGCCAGTAGTCTATGGGAACGGGCCAACTATGGCTACACCTTC. Translating gives CASSLWERANYGYTF. V is TRBV19 and J is TRBJ1-2; unclear D gene. Trimming left V 5 bases short and J 2 bases short, with 15 bases between. The germline V gene encodes CDR1 LNHDA and CDR2 SQIVND (reference sequence). The length of the CDR3 is 15 residues. The full variable domain, its missing parts supplied by reference TRBV19 and TRBJ1-2, is DGGITQSPKYLFRKEGQNVTLSCEQNLNHDAMYWYRQDPGQGLRLIYYSQIVNDFQKGDIAEGYSVSREKKESFPLTVTSAQKNPTAFYLCASSLWERANYGYTFGSGTRLTVV.

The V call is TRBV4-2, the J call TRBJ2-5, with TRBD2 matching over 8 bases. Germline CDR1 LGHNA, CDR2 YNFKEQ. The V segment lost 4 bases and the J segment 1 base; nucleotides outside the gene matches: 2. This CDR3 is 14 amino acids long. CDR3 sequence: CASSPGTSQETQYF. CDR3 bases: TGTGCCAGCAGCCCAGGGACTAGCCAAGAGACCCAGTACTTC.

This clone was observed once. The CDR3 loop reads CASSQDKGRKANEKLFF. The CDR3 coding sequence is TGTGCCAGCAGCCAAGATAAAGGGAGGAAAGCTAATGAAAAACTGTTTTTT. J is TRBJ1-4 and V is TRBV3-1 (or the pseudogene TRBV3-2), with no clear D. V dropped 0 bases and J dropped 3 bases, with 14 bases sitting between them. The V gene's germline CDR1 is LGHDT and CDR2 YNNKEL (reference sequence). There are 17 residues in the CDR3.

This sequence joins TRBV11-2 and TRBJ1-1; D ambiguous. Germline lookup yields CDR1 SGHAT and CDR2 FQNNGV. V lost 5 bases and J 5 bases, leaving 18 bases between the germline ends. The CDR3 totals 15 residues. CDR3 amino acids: CASSHPPGRGTEAFF. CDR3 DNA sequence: TGTGCCAGCAGCCACCCCCCGGGCAGAGGGACTGAAGCTTTCTTT.

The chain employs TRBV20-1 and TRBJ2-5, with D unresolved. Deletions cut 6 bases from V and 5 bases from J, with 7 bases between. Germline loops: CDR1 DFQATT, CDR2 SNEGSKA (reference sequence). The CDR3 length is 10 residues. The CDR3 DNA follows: TGCAGTGCCGGCCGGGAGACCCAGTACTTC. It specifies CSAGRETQYF.

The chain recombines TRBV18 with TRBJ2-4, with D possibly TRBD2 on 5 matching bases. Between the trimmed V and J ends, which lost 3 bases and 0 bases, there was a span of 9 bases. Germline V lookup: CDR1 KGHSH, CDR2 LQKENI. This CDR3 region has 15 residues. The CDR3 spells CASSPGLLAKNIQYF. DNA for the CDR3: TGTGCCAGCTCACCCGGACTCTTAGCCAAAAACATTCAGTACTTC.

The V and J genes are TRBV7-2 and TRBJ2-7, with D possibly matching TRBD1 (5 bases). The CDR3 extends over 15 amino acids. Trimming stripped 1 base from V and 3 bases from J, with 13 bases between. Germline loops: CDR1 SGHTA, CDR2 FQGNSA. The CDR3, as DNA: TGTGCCAGCAGCTTAGTTCCGACAGTGGACTACGAGCAGTACTTC. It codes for CASSLVPTVDYEQYF.

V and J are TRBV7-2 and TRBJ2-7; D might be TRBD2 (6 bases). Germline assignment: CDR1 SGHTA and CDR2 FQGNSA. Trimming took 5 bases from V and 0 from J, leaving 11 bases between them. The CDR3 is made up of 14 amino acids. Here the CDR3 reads CASSPAGNSYEQYF. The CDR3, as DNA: TGTGCCAGCAGCCCAGCGGGCAACTCCTACGAGCAGTACTTC. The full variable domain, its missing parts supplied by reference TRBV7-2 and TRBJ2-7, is GAGVSQSPSNKVTEKGKDVELRCDPISGHTALYWYRQSLGQGLEFLIYFQGNSAPDKSGLPSDRFSAERTGGSVSTLTIQRTQQEDSAVYLCASSPAGNSYEQYFGPGTRLTVT.